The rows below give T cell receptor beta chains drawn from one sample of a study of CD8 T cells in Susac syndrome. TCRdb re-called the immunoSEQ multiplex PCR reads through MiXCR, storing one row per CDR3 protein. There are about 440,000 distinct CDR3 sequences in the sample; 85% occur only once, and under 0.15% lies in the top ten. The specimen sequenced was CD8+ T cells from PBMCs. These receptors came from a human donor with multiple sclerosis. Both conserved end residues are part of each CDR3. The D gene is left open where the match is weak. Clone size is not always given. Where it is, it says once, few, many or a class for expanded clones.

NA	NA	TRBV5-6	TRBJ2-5	TGTGCCAGCAGCTTGGGACAGTCCTTTTACTTC	CASSLGQSFYF
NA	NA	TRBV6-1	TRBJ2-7	TGTGCCAGCAGCGCCCCCCGGTCCGAGCAGTACTTC	CASSAPRSEQYF
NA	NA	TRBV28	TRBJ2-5	TGTGCCACATGGCAGGAGGACCAAGAGACCCAGTACTTC	CATWQEDQETQYF
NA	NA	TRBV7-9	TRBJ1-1	TGTGCCAGCAGCTTATCCGAAATAGATTTCTTT	CASSLSEIDFF
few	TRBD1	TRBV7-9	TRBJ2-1	TGTGCCAGCAGCCGGGACAGTCCCTACAATGAGCAGTTCTTC	CASSRDSPYNEQFF
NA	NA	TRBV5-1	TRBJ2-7	TGCGCCAGCAGCTTGGAGGGGCCAGCCTACGAGCAGTACTTC	CASSLEGPAYEQYF
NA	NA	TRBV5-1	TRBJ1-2	TGCGCCAGCAGCCCATTGTTGGGGAACTATGGCTACACCTTC	CASSPLLGNYGYTF
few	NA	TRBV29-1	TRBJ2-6	TGCAGCGTTGAAGAATGGGGGCGGGGGGCCAACGTCCTGACTTTC	CSVEEWGRGANVLTF
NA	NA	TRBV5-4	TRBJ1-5	TGTGCCAGCAGCTTGTCCGGGGCCCCTATGAGGAAGGAATTCCCACAGCATTTT	CASSLSGAPMRKEFPQHF
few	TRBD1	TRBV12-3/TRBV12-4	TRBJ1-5	TGTGCCAGCAGTTCGACAGGGACCAATCAGCCCCAGCATTTT	CASSSTGTNQPQHF
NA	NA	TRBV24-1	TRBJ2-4	TGTGCCACCACCAGGGAATCCCTAGCCAAAAACATTCAGTACTTC	CATTRESLAKNIQYF
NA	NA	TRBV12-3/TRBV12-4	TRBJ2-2	TGTGCCAGCAGTCCCCGCCGGGGAGGTTTGGCCCGCCCAGTTGGGCGAATCGGGGAGCTGTTTTTT	CASSPRRGGLARPVGRIGELFF
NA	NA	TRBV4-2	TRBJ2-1	TGTGCCAGCAGCCAAGGTTTGGTCGTTGAGCAGTTCTTC	CASSQGLVVEQFF
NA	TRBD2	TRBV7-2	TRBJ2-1	TGTGCCAGCGAGTGGACTAGCGAGGGGGATGAGCAGTTCTTC	CASEWTSEGDEQFF
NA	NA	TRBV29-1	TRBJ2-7	TGCAGCGTTGAAGACTCGTGGGGAATGAGCTACGAGCAGTACTTC	CSVEDSWGMSYEQYF
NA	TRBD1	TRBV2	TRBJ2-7	TGTGCCAGCATCGGACAGGGGAACGAGCAGTACTTC	CASIGQGNEQYF
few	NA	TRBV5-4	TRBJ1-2	TGTGCCAGCAGCGAAGAGGATGGCTACACCTTC	CASSEEDGYTF
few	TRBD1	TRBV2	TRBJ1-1	TGTGCCAGCGAGACAGGGGTGAACACTGAAGCTTTCTTT	CASETGVNTEAFF
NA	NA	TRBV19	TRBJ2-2	TGTGCCAGTAGTATAAGGACAGAAGGCAGCACCGGGGAGCTGTTTTTT	CASSIRTEGSTGELFF
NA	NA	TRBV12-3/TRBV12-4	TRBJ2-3	TGTGCCAGCCAACACTTGAATGGGCCCCTGCTGGCAGATACGCAGTATTTT	CASQHLNGPLLADTQYF
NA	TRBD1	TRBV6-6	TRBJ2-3	TGTGCCAGCAGCCTCCCGGGACAGGGATTATATACGCAGTATTTT	CASSLPGQGLYTQYF
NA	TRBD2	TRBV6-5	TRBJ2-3	TGTGCCAGCAGTTACAGTGGCGGGAGGTTCAGCACAGATACGCAGTATTTT	CASSYSGGRFSTDTQYF
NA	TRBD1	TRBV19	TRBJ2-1	TGTGCCAGTAGTGTGGGACAGGGGTATCTCAATGAGCAGTTCTTC	CASSVGQGYLNEQFF
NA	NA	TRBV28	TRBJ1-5	TGTGCCAGCAGTTTGTCGCCGACCTCGCCCCAGCATTTT	CASSLSPTSPQHF
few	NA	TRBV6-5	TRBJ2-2	TGTGCCAGCAGTTACGGGGCACCGACCGGGGAGCTGTTTTTT	CASSYGAPTGELFF
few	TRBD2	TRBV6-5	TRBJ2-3	TGTGCCAGCGTTGAGACGGGGGGGTCCGGAGATACGCAGTATTTT	CASVETGGSGDTQYF
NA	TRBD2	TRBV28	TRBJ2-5	TGTGCCAGCAGTTCCCCGGGACTACCCGACCAAGAGACCCAGTACTTC	CASSSPGLPDQETQYF
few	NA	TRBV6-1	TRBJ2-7	TGTGCCAGCAGTGAGGGGATTACCTACGAGCAGTACTTC	CASSEGITYEQYF
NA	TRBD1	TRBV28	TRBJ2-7	TGTGCCAGCAGTTTTGACAGGGGGTACGAGCAGTACTTC	CASSFDRGYEQYF
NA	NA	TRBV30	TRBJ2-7	TGTGCCTGGAAGGGAGCCCAGGCTTTGCCCTACGAGCAGTACTTC	CAWKGAQALPYEQYF
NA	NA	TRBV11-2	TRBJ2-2	TGTGCCAGCAGCTTTAAGAGGGAGGAGCTGTTTTTT	CASSFKREELFF
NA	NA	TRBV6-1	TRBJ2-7	TGTGCCAGCAGTGAAATTCAAATCTACGAGCAGTACTTC	CASSEIQIYEQYF
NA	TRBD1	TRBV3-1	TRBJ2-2	TGTGCCAGCAGCCAAGGAGGGGGCGGAAGCGGGGAGCTGTTTTTT	CASSQGGGGSGELFF
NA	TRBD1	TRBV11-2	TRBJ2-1	TGTGCCATCCAGCGAGAAGACAGGGGAGTCCCTGAGCAGTTCTTC	CAIQREDRGVPEQFF
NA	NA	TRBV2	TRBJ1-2	TGTGCCAGCAGTGACGGGGTGTCCTATGGCTACACCTTC	CASSDGVSYGYTF
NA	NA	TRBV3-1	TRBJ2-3	TGTGCCAGCAGCCAGGGGGAGTGGCGGAGAGGAGATACGCAGTATTTT	CASSQGEWRRGDTQYF
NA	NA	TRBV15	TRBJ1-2	TGTGCCACCGAACCACTTCCTAACTATGGCTACACCTTC	CATEPLPNYGYTF
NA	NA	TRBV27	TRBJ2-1	TGTGCCAGCGCCCTTGGTGGCAATGAGCAGTTCTTC	CASALGGNEQFF
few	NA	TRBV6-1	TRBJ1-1	TGTGCCAGCAGGACACTGAACACTGAAGCTTTCTTT	CASRTLNTEAFF
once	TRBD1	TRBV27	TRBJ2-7	TGTGCCAGCAGTTTAAAACAGGGGCCTTACGAGCAGTACTTC	CASSLKQGPYEQYF
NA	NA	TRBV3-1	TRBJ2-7	TGTGCCAGCAGCTCCGGGACCCTGACCTACGAGCAGTACTTC	CASSSGTLTYEQYF
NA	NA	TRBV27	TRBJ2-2	TGTGCCAGCAGGCTGGGGGCGGCCGGGGAGCTGTTTTTT	CASRLGAAGELFF